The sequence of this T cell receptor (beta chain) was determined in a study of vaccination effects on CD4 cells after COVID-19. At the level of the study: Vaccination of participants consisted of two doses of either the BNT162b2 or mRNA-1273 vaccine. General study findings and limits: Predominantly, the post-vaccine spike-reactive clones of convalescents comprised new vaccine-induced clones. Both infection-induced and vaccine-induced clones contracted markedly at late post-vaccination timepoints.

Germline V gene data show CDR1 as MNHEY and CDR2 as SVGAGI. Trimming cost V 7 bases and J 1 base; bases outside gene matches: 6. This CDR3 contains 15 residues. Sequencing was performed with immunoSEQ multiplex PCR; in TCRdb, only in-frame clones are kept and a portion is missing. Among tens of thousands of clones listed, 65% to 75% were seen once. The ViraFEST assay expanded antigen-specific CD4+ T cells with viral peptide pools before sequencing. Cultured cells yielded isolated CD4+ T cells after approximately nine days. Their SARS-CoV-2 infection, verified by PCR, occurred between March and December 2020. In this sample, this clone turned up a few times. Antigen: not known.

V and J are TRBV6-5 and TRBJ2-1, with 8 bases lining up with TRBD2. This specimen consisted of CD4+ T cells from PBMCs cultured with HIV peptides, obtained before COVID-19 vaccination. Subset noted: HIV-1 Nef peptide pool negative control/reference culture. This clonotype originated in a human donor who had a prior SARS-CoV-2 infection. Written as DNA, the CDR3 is TGTGCCAGCAACCCAACTAGCGGTTCCTACAATGAGCAGTTCTTC. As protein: CASNPTSGSYNEQFF.